Listed here are 18 T cell receptor beta chains from one sample, sequenced in a study of human T cells and chemical hapten exposure. Via MiXCR, TCRdb re-called the RACE reads, giving one row per CDR3 protein. The top ten hold about 1.5% of the sample, which has roughly 80,000 distinct CDR3 sequences, about 8.6% seen once. Documented time point: healthy volunteer bleed at 6 weeks. Whole blood that had not been fractionated was the source of extracted total RNA. Sequenced: whole blood. All receptors derive from a female donor in good health. Some clones in this sample may be carry-over from other donors' samples.

This clonotype was found a few times. V gene TRBV29-1 combines with J gene TRBJ1-2; D not resolved. Germline loops: CDR1 SQVTM, CDR2 ANQGSEA. CDR3 length equals 11 residues. Deletions cut 3 bases from V and 7 bases from J, with 9 bases between. CDR3 in amino acids: CSVDLDRGYTF. CDR3 bases: TGCAGCGTTGATCTAGACCGTGGCTACACCTTC.

This clonotype has more than one count but fewer than ten. The V gene is TRBV6-6, the J gene TRBJ1-5, with 11 bases lining up with TRBD1. CDR1 is MNHNY and CDR2 is SVGAGI in the germline V gene (reference sequence). The V segment lost 5 bases and the J segment 3 bases; nucleotides outside the gene matches: 6. This CDR3 is built from 16 residues. CDR3 loop: CASSQGQGGFNQPQHF. The DNA of the CDR3 is TGTGCCAGCAGTCAGGGACAGGGGGGATTCAATCAGCCCCAGCATTTT.

The V gene is TRBV12-3 or TRBV12-4, the J gene TRBJ2-5; D not resolved. Trimming shortened V by 7 bases and J by 8 bases, and 14 bases separated the two germline ends. This CDR3 region has 12 residues. The DNA of the CDR3 is TGTGCCAGCACCCTCGATGGTACTACCCAGTACTTC. It specifies CASTLDGTTQYF.

The chain has TRBV3-1 and TRBJ2-7; tentative D call: TRBD1 (6 bases). The V gene's germline CDR1 is LGHDT and CDR2 YNNKEL (reference sequence). The CDR3 length is 14 residues. The V and J ends lost 4 bases and 1 base respectively, with 11 bases between them. The CDR3 DNA follows: TGTGCCAGCAGCCTATGGACAGTTTCCTACGAGCAGTACTTC. Translated: CASSLWTVSYEQYF.

Worth noting for this clonotype: This may be a read error: a much more frequent sequence differs by one nucleotide. V usage is TRBV6-6 and J usage is TRBJ1-1; unclear D gene. The CDR3 is 12 amino acids. CDR1 is MNHNY and CDR2 is SVGAGI in the germline V gene (reference sequence). The germline V and J ends were trimmed by 2 bases and 6 bases, with 7 bases remaining between them. CDR3 in amino acids: CASSYVEAEAFF. The CDR3 bases are TGTGCCAGCAGTTACGTTGAGGCTGAAGCTTTCTTT.

In this sample, this clonotype turned up many times. The rearrangement uses TRBV20-1 and TRBJ2-5; TRBD1 matches at 11 bases. The ends lost 5 bases at V and 4 bases at J; junction bases unmatched: 9. The CDR3 is made up of 15 amino acids. Germline assignment: CDR1 DFQATT and CDR2 SNEGSKA (reference sequence). CDR3 residues: CSARTGGDGRETQYF. DNA for the CDR3: TGCAGTGCTCGGACAGGGGGCGATGGGAGAGAGACCCAGTACTTC.

This clonotype came up many times. The chain combines TRBV9 with TRBJ2-3, with TRBD2 identical over 7 bases. The junction had 9 bases not matched to a gene; V was cut back by 3 bases and J by 2 bases. The CDR3 totals 16 residues. Germline CDR1 reads SGDLS; CDR2 reads YYNGEE. Here the CDR3 reads CASSASGDYPTDTQYF. The CDR3 DNA follows: TGTGCCAGCAGCGCTTCCGGGGACTACCCCACAGATACGCAGTATTTT.

This clonotype showed up many times. The chain has TRBV7-3 and TRBJ2-1, with 11 bases that match TRBD2. This CDR3 has 16 residues. Germline loops: CDR1 SGHTA, CDR2 FQGTGA. Trimming at V came to 4 bases and at J to 15 bases, leaving 17 bases not matched to a gene. The CDR3 is CASSSGVSTSGDPRFF. The CDR3 DNA reads as TGTGCCAGCAGCTCGGGGGTCTCGACTAGCGGGGATCCCCGGTTCTTC.

This clonotype showed up many times. The chain employs TRBV18 and TRBJ1-1; 7 nucleotides match TRBD1. CDR1 is KGHSH and CDR2 is LQKENI in the germline V gene. The trim removed 3 bases at V and 3 bases at J, leaving 7 bases unmatched. The CDR3 has 15 amino acids. The CDR3 sequence: CASSPLQGRYTEAFF. CDR3 nucleotide sequence: TGTGCCAGCTCACCCCTACAGGGGAGGTACACTGAAGCTTTCTTT.

The chain is built from TRBV6-6 and TRBJ1-1; D gene ambiguous. V lost 6 bases to trimming and J lost 5 bases, with 16 bases between them. Germline V lookup: CDR1 MNHNY, CDR2 SVGAGI (reference sequence). CDR3 length: 14 residues. The CDR3: CASSRAPVGTEAFF. CDR3 DNA sequence: TGTGCCAGCAGCCGCGCCCCTGTTGGGACTGAAGCTTTCTTT.

This clonotype was seen many times. This chain links TRBV6-1 with TRBJ2-2; D is undetermined. Germline V gives CDR1 MNHNS, CDR2 SASEGT. Trimming took off 1 base at V and 3 bases at J, with 9 bases between the two ends. There are 15 residues in the CDR3. This CDR3 is CASSEGSPDTGELFF. CDR3 nucleotide sequence: TGTGCCAGCAGTGAAGGAAGTCCTGACACCGGGGAGCTGTTTTTT.

There are a few counts of this clonotype. The chain has TRBV14 and TRBJ2-7, with TRBD1 identical over 10 bases. The CDR3 totals 15 residues. The germline V gene has CDR1 SGHDN and CDR2 FVKESK. Losses at the gene ends were 5 bases for V and 0 bases for J; bases not matched to a gene: 4. The CDR3 DNA reads TGTGCCAGCAGCGAGGGACAGGGGAGCTCCTACGAGCAGTACTTC. Translating it yields CASSEGQGSSYEQYF.

This clonotype was counted at least ten times. The chain combines TRBV6-6 with TRBJ1-5; D remains unclear. Germline-derived CDR1 and CDR2 are MNHNY and SVGAGI (reference sequence). V was shortened by 0 bases and J by 0 bases, with 6 bases between the two germline ends. The CDR3 has 15 amino acids. CDR3 sequence: CASSYSSLSNQPQHF. The CDR3 bases are TGTGCCAGCAGTTACTCTAGTCTTAGCAATCAGCCCCAGCATTTT.

This clonotype was picked up a small number of times. The rearrangement uses TRBV6-2 or TRBV6-3 and TRBJ2-6; no clear D gene. From germline, CDR1 is MNHEY and CDR2 SVGEGT. This CDR3 has 15 residues. V was shortened by 4 bases and J by 0 bases, with 7 bases between the two germline ends. The CDR3 region has the DNA TGTGCCAGCAGTTTCCCGATCTCTGGGGCCAACGTCCTGACTTTC. Its translation is CASSFPISGANVLTF.

The V call is TRBV4-2, the J call TRBJ1-2; 12 nucleotides match TRBD1. V lost 4 bases and J lost 6; bases outside the gene matches: 18. This CDR3 is built from 19 residues. Germline V gene lookup returns CDR1 LGHNA and CDR2 YNFKEQ. CDR3 sequence (DNA): TGTGCCAGCAGCCGCAGGTACTCCTTAGGGACAGGGGGCAGCGATGGCTACACCTTC. Residues: CASSRRYSLGTGGSDGYTF.

At least ten counts were recorded for this clonotype. The V call is TRBV7-3, the J call TRBJ2-3, with 10 bases that match TRBD2. With 0 bases clipped from V and 4 bases from J, the junction kept 4 bases outside the gene matches. Germline-derived CDR1 and CDR2 are SGHTA and FQGTGA. The CDR3 length is 16 residues. Written as DNA, the CDR3 is TGTGCCAGCAGCTTAACGGCAGCGGGGGGGGCAGATACGCAGTATTTT. It yields the protein CASSLTAAGGADTQYF.

This clonotype was seen more than once but under ten times. The chain joins TRBV7-6 to TRBJ2-5; 7 bases map to TRBD2. This CDR3 comprises 16 residues. CDR1 is SGHVS and CDR2 is FNYEAQ in the germline V gene. The ends lost 5 bases at V and 5 bases at J; junction bases unmatched: 14. CDR3 region: CASSPLSGAIGETQYF. DNA of the CDR3: TGTGCCAGCAGCCCTCTGAGCGGGGCTATCGGGGAGACCCAGTACTTC.

This clonotype was seen more than once but under ten times. One end of the junction does not line up with germline, which may come from a read error. The rearrangement uses TRBV7-2 and TRBJ1-1, with 9 bases that match TRBD1. Germline CDR1 reads SGHTA; CDR2 reads FQGNSA. There are 15 residues in the CDR3. The CDR3 protein is CASSLVGTGKGDSSF. The DNA for the CDR3 is TGTGCCAGCAGCTTAGTAGGGACAGGGAAAGGCGATTCCTCCTTT.